Below, 15 T cell receptor beta chains from the same sample are listed, as sequenced in a study of OX40 agonist ivuxolimab in advanced cancers. Clones were sequenced by immunoSEQ multiplex PCR, and TCRdb holds only the in-frame ones, with some missing. The table has about 68,000 clones, around 84% seen once. The sequencing here drew on CD4+ or CD8+ T cells sorted from blood, taken in a trial of the OX40 agonist ivuxolimab. The receptor source for this set is an adult with an advanced solid tumor such as melanoma, head and neck, liver or kidney cancer.

V gene TRBV4-3 combines with J gene TRBJ2-7, with TRBD1 matching over 8 bases. Germline CDR1 is LGHNA and CDR2 is YSLEER. CDR3 length: 13 amino acids. V was clipped by 0 bases and J by 9 bases; unmatched bases: 4. As DNA, the CDR3 is TGCGCCAGCAGCCAAGATCACAGGGGGGTGCAGTACTTC. Protein product: CASSQDHRGVQYF.

The genes are TRBV10-3 and TRBJ1-2; D is ambiguous. V was cut by 0 bases and J by 8 bases, with 10 bases left in between. The germline gives CDR1 ENHRY, CDR2 SYGVKD. The CDR3 runs 13 residues. The CDR3 DNA follows: TGTGCCATCAGTGAGTCCCGAGAGCAAGGCTACACCTTC. Protein: CAISESREQGYTF.

V and J are TRBV18 and TRBJ1-5; D is possibly TRBD1 (5 bases). The germline CDR1 and CDR2 sequences are KGHSH and LQKENI. The CDR3 extends over 15 amino acids. Trimming removed 3 bases at V and 10 bases at J, with 19 bases between. The CDR3 spells CASSPQGEGVVPQHF. The CDR3 DNA follows: TGTGCCAGCTCACCTCAAGGGGAGGGCGTGGTACCCCAGCATTTT.

This sequence joins TRBV6-1 and TRBJ2-7, with TRBD2 as a possible D gene (7 bases). Germline V gene sequence: CDR1 MNHNS, CDR2 SASEGT. CDR3 length: 13 amino acids. The ends were cut back, 8 bases at V and 2 bases at J, with 13 bases in the middle. Here the CDR3 reads CASLGEGAYEQYF. CDR3 bases: TGTGCCAGCCTGGGGGAGGGGGCCTACGAGCAGTACTTC.

The chain is built from TRBV11-2 and TRBJ1-4; D ambiguous. This CDR3 region has 14 residues. Trimming removed 6 bases from V and 7 bases from J, with 15 bases in between. CDR1 and CDR2 from the germline V gene are SGHAT and FQNNGV. The CDR3 here is CASRASGWSEKLFF. The CDR3 DNA is TGTGCCAGCAGGGCTTCGGGGTGGAGTGAAAAACTGTTTTTT.

The genes are TRBV5-6 and TRBJ2-3, with TRBD2 identical over 9 bases. Germline CDR1 reads SGHDT; CDR2 reads YYEEEE. The CDR3 is 16 amino acids. Trimming took 4 bases from V and 5 from J; bases not matched to a gene: 11. CDR3 sequence reads: CASSPRAGGRGDTQYF. The CDR3 nucleotides are TGTGCCAGCAGCCCTCGAGCGGGAGGTCGAGGAGATACGCAGTATTTT.

The chain combines TRBV10-3 with TRBJ1-2; D remains unclear. The CDR3 is made up of 13 amino acids. V gave up 3 bases and J gave up 8 bases, with 13 bases separating them. Germline V CDR1 and CDR2: ENHRY, SYGVKD. CDR3 loop: CAISDPDGRGYTF. CDR3 DNA: TGTGCCATCAGTGACCCGGACGGCCGCGGCTACACCTTC.

J is TRBJ2-1 and V is TRBV7-8; D perhaps matches TRBD2 (6 bases). Germline V gene data show CDR1 as SGHVS and CDR2 as FQNEAQ. The CDR3 runs 15 residues. Trimming shortened V by 2 bases and J by 4 bases, and 12 bases separated the two germline ends. The CDR3 region has the DNA TGTGCCAGCAGCTTAAAGGAGGGTAGGTACAATGAGCAGTTCTTC. It yields the protein CASSLKEGRYNEQFF.

This sequence joins TRBV5-4 and TRBJ2-3; the D is unclear. V dropped 3 bases and J dropped 1 base, with 9 bases sitting between them. Germline CDR1 is SGHNT and CDR2 is YYREEE (reference sequence). This CDR3 has 14 amino acids. Here the CDR3 reads CASSSARGTDTQYF. The CDR3 DNA follows: TGTGCCAGCAGCTCGGCCCGGGGCACAGATACGCAGTATTTT.

This chain uses TRBV7-2 with TRBJ2-5, with D unclear. CDR3 length: 14 amino acids. Trimming removed 1 base from V and 1 base from J, with 7 bases in between. Looked up from germline, CDR1 is SGHTA and CDR2 is FQGNSA. The CDR3 loop is CASSLVSSQETQYF. DNA of the CDR3: TGTGCCAGCAGCTTAGTAAGCAGCCAAGAGACCCAGTACTTC.

This chain connects TRBV7-2 to TRBJ2-5, with 10 bases lining up with TRBD2. Germline CDR1 SGHTA, CDR2 FQGNSA. V lost 3 bases and J lost 5; bases outside the gene matches: 6. The CDR3 totals 15 residues. In nucleotides, the CDR3 is TGTGCCAGCAGCTTGGCTAGCGGGAGTTGGGAGACCCAGTACTTC. This codes for CASSLASGSWETQYF.

The chain employs TRBV6-5 and TRBJ1-2; D possibly corresponds to TRBD1 (6 bases). Germline CDR1 MNHEY, CDR2 SVGAGI. Trimming left V 5 bases short and J 7 bases short, with 20 bases between. The CDR3 contains 15 residues. The CDR3 is CASSPRGGAASGYTF. DNA for the CDR3: TGTGCCAGCAGTCCCCGGGGGGGGGCAGCTAGTGGCTACACCTTC.

V usage is TRBV6-4 and J usage is TRBJ2-2; TRBD1 matches 11 bases. CDR3 length equals 16 residues. The germline V gene has CDR1 MRHNA and CDR2 SNTAGT. The J segment lost 5 bases and the V segment lost 5 bases, leaving 7 bases of the junction unmatched. Written as DNA, the CDR3 is TGTGCCAGCAGTCCAGAAGGGACAGGGGGAACCGGGGAGCTGTTTTTT. Translating it yields CASSPEGTGGTGELFF.

The chain has TRBV9 and TRBJ2-1; 9 bases fit TRBD2. The V gene's germline CDR1 is SGDLS and CDR2 YYNGEE. This CDR3 is built from 17 residues. J gave up 4 bases and V 0 bases, and 8 bases lay outside the gene matches. This CDR3 is CASSVGIAGATYNEQFF. CDR3 coding DNA: TGTGCCAGCAGCGTAGGAATAGCGGGAGCGACGTACAATGAGCAGTTCTTC.

The chain joins TRBV10-3 to TRBJ2-1; TRBD2 matches 10 bases. Germline V gene sequence: CDR1 ENHRY, CDR2 SYGVKD. The trim removed 4 bases at V and 5 bases at J, leaving 5 bases unmatched. The CDR3 spans 15 residues. The CDR3 loop reads CAISGPSGSDNEQFF. As DNA, the CDR3 is TGTGCCATCAGTGGGCCTAGCGGGAGCGACAATGAGCAGTTCTTC.